This T cell receptor beta chain was found in a study of blood T cell repertoires in COVID-19. Whole-study context: There were acute and convalescent COVID-19 samples, and they came from the United States, Italy and Spain. Nucleic acid was either cDNA or gDNA, and it came from T cells, B-cell-depleted T cells, or PBMCs.

The V gene end was trimmed by 10 bases and the J gene end by 6 bases; junction bases not matched to a gene: 12. The CDR3 has 14 residues. Per the germline V gene, CDR1 is SGHAT and CDR2 is FQNNGV. Produced via immunoSEQ multiplex PCR; TCRdb's table is partial and in-frame only. The data hold 60,000 to 90,000 clones, with approximately 84% observed a single time. The J gene is TRBJ2-1, the V gene TRBV11-2; 7 nucleotides agree with TRBD1. This TCR came from a man aged 55-75 years with COVID-19, enrolled during active disease. Sequencing was carried out using peripheral blood. CDR3 sequence (DNA): TGTGCCACCCAGAGGGACAGATGGTTCAATGAGCAGTTCTTC. Its translation is CATQRDRWFNEQFF.